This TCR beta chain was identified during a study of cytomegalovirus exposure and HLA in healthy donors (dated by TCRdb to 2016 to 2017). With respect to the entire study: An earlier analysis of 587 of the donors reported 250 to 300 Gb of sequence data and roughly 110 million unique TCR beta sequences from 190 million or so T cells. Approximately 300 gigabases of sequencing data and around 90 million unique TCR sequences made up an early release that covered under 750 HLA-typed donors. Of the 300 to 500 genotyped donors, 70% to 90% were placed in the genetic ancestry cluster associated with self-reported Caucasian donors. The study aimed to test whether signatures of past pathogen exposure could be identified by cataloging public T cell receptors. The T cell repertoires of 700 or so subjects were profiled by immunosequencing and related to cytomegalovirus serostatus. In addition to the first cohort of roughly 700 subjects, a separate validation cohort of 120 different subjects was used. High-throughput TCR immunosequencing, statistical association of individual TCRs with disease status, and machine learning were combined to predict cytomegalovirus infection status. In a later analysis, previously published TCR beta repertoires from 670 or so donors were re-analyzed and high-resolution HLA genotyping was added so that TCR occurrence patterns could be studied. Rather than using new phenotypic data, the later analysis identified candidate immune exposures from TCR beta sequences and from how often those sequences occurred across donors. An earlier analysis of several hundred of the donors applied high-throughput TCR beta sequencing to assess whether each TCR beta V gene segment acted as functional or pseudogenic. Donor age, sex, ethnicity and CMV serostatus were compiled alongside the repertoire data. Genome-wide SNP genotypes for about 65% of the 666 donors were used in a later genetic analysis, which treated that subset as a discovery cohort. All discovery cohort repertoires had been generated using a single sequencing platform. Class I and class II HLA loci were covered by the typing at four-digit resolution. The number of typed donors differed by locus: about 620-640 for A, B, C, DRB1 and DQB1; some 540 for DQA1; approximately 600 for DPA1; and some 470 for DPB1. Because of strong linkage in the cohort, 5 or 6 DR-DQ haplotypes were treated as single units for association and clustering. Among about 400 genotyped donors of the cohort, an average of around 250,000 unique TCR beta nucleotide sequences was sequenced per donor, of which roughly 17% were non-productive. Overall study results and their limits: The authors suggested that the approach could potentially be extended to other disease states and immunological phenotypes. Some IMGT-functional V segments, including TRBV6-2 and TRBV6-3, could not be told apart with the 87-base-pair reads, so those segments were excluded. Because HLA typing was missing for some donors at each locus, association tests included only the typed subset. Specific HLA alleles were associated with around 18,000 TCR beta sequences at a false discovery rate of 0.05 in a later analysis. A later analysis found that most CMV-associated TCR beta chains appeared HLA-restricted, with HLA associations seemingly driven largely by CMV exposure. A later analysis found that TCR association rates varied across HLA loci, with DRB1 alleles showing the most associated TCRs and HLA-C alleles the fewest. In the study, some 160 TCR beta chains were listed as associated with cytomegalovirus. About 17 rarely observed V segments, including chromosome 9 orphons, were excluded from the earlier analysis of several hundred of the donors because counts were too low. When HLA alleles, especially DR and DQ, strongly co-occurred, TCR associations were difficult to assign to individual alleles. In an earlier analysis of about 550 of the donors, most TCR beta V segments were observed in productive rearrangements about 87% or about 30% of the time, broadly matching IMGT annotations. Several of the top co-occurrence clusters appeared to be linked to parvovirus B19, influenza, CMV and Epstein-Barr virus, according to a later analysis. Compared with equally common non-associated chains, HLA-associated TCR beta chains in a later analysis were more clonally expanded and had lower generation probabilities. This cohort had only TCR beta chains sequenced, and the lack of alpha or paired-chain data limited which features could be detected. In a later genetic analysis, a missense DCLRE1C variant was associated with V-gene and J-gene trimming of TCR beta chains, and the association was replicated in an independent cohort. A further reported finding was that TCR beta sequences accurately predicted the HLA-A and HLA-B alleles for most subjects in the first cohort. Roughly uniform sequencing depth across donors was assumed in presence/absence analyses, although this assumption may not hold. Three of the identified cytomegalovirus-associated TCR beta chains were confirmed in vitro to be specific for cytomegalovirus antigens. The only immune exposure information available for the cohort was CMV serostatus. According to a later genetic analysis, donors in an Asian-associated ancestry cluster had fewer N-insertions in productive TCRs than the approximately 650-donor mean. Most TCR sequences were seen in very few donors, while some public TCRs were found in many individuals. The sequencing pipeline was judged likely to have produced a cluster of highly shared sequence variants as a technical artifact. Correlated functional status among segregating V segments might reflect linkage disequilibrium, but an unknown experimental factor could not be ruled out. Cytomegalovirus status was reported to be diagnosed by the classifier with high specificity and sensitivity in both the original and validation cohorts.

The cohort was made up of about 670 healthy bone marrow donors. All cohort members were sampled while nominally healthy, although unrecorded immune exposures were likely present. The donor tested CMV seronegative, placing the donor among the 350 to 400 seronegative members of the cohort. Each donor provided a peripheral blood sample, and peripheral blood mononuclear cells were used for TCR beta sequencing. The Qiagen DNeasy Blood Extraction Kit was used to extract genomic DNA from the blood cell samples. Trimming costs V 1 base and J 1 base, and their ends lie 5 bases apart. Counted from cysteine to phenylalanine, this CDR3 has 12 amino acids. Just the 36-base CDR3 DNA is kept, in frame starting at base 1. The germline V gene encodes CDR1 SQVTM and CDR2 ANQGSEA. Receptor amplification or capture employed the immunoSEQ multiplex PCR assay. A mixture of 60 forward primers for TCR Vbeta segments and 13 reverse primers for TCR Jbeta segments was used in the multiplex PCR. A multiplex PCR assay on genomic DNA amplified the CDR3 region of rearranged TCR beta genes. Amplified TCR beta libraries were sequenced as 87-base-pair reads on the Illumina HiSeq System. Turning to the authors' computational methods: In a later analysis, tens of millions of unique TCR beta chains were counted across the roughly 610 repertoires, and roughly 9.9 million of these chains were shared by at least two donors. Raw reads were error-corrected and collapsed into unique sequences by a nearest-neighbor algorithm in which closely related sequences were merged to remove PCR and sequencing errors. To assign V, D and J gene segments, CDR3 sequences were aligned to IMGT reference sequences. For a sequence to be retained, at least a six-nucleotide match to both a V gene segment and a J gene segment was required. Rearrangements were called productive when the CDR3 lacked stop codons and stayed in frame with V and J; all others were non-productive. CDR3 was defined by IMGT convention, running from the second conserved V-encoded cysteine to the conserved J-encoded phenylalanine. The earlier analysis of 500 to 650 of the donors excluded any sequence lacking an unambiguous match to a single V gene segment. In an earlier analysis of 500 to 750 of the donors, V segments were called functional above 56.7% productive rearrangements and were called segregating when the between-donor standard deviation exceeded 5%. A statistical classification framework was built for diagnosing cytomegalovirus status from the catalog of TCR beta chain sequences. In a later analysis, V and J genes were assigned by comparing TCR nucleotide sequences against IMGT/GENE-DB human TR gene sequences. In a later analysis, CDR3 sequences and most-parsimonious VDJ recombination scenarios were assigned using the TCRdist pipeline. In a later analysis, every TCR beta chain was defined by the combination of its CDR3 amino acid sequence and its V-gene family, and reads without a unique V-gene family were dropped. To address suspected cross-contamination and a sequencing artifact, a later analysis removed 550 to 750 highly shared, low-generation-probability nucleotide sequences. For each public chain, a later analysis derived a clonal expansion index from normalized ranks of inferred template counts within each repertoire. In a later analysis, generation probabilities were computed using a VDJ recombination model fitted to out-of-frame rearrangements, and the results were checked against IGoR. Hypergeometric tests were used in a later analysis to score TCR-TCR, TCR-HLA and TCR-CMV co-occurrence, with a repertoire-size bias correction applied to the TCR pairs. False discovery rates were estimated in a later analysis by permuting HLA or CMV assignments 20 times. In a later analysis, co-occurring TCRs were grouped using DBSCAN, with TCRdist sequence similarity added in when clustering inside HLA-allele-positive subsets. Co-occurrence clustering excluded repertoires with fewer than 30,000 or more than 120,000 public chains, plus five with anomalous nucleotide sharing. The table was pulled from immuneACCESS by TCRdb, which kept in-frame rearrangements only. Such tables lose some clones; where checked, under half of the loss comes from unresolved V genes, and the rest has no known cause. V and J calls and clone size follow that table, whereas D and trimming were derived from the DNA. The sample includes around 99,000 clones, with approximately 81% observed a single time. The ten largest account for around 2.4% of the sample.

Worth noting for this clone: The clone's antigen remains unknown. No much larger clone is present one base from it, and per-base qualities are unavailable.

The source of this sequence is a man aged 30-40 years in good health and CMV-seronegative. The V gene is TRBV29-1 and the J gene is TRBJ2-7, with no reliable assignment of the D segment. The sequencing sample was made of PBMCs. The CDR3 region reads CSVEGRSYEQYF. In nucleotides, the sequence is TGCAGCGTTGAAGGCAGATCCTACGAGCAGTACTTC.